This T cell receptor (beta chain) was sequenced for a study of response to subunit inactivated influenza vaccine. Study observations and caveats: Authors suggested seasonal influenza vaccinations each recruit few new T cells.

TCRdb passed the RT-PCR reads through MiXCR, listing each CDR3 protein once. This table holds 500,000 to 550,000 distinct CDR3 sequences, roughly 23% found once. The table lists this clonotype with a few counts. Its antigen is not identified. Germline V lookup: CDR1 SGHRS, CDR2 YFSETQ. The V segment lost 1 base and the J segment 0 bases; nucleotides outside the gene matches: 3. The CDR3 consists of 16 residues. This sample was shared with a second study, whose subject was T cells expressing NK-cell markers. That paper states: UMIs accompanied the 5'RACE template switching by which TCR beta cDNA was made. Several of the experiments relied on an anti-gamma-delta TCR antibody so that only alpha-beta TCR T cells were sorted. CD8+ T cells in over 5 donors included dominant NKG2C+ clonotypes at roughly 1.0-7.0%. These clonotypes, the leaders elsewhere, also led the CD3+CD56-NKG2C+ fraction in a few donors.

The receptor's source is a man aged 45-60 years who received an inactivated influenza vaccine. Sequences were derived from CD4+ T cells sorted from PBMCs, sampled less than 13 days after vaccination. The V gene is TRBV5-1, the J gene TRBJ2-3; 9 nucleotides line up with TRBD2. As DNA, the CDR3 is TGCGCCAGCAGCTTGCTTAGCGGGAGCAGCACAGATACGCAGTATTTT. Amino acid sequence: CASSLLSGSSTDTQYF.